The clone carrying this T cell receptor beta chain was seen a handful of times. This specimen comes from a study of blood T cells in healthy people across ages. The use of a sample-barcoded 5' primer and a J-beta primer mix characterized a second PCR of roughly 7 to 11 cycles. A 12-random-nucleotide template-switch adaptor tagged each cDNA molecule. In TCRdb, the 5' RACE reads were re-called with MiXCR into one record per CDR3 protein. Of over 500,000 distinct CDR3 sequences in the sample, roughly half were seen once. The CDR3 extends over 16 amino acids. With 2 bases clipped from V and 0 bases from J, the junction kept 4 bases outside the gene matches. The germline V gene encodes CDR1 MNHEY and CDR2 SMNVEV (reference sequence).

This clonotype originated in a woman of 80 years or more in good health. Source material: blood. The chain has TRBV27 and TRBJ2-4; 7 positions match TRBD2. CDR3 residues: CASSLRREGAKNIQYF. The DNA for the CDR3 is TGTGCCAGCAGTTTACGGAGGGAGGGAGCCAAAAACATTCAGTACTTC.